The present T cell receptor (beta chain) was sequenced within a study of Tregs in tolerant kidney transplant recipients (dated by TCRdb to the late 2010s). Looking at the study overall: The transplants used related donors along with nonmyeloablative bone marrow transplantation, and in the human trials mixed chimerism was transient. The study used TCRbeta sequencing to identify donor-specific regulatory T cells before combined kidney and bone marrow transplantation, then tracked those cells after transplant.

Points on this clone: It has no known antigen specificity. One base away there is no much larger clone; base qualities are not given.

Genomic DNA was extracted from sorted cells with the QIAGEN DNeasy Blood and Tissue Kit for TCRbeta CDR3 sequencing. High-throughput TCRbeta CDR3 sequencing, including PCR amplification with bias correction and internal controls, was performed commercially through immunoSEQ. The authors' pipeline ran thus. Unique productive TCRbeta sequences were defined by CDR3 nucleotide sequence where primers matched, and otherwise by CDR3 amino acid sequence together with Vbeta and Jbeta genes. To correct sorting error, sequences shared between sorted populations at a frequency ratio of 2:1 or less were removed; the rest were assigned to the higher population. A sequence was defined as donor-reactive if the sequence was expanded at least 5-fold in CFSE-low cells compared with unstimulated cells and had a frequency of at least 0.01% in CFSE-low cells. Repertoire divergence was quantified by Jensen-Shannon divergence using the top 100 TCRbeta sequences ranked by frequency. When a sample had multiple sequencing runs, each run was corrected for sorting error separately and the runs were then pooled. The immuneACCESS repertoire file appears here via TCRdb, limited to in-frame rearrangements. These files lack a portion of the clones; in checked studies, under half of the deficit traces to unresolved V genes, and the cause of the others is not known. V and J calls and clone size are copied from that table; D and trimming were computed from the DNA. The sample yields about 14,000 clones; around four fifths were counted once. The ten largest account for approximately 2% of the sample.

Broader findings and caveats from the paper: Although technical replication error seemed to be minimal, the question of biological reproducibility was not addressed directly. The most biologically relevant and donor-specific TCRbeta repertoire appeared to be identified by expanding Tregs with activated donor B cells. PCR primers changed over time for some patients, so nucleotide-level comparison across those patients' samples was not possible. Donor-specific Treg expansion was found to exceed global Treg expansion in tolerant patients, suggesting antigen-driven rather than nonspecific expansion. Because the study included only a small number of patients, the results must be confirmed in larger populations and under other immunosuppression protocols.

The time point label for this specimen denotes: blood sample drawn before combined kidney and bone marrow transplant. Thawed PBMCs were FACS-sorted into unstimulated Tregs (CD4+CD25+CD127-), CD4+ non-Tregs (CD4+CD25-), CD4 cells and CD8 cells. Thawed PBMCs were rested overnight at 37 degrees C with around 210 IU/ml IL-2 before Treg sorting. The patients were a handful of recipients of combined kidney and bone marrow transplants from the ITN036ST trial, and samples were available only from these trial subjects. Healthy control blood was processed to PBMCs by Ficoll density gradient and cryopreserved, and patient PBMCs were collected before and after transplant. Taken from cysteine to phenylalanine, the CDR3 has 13 residues. CDR3 DNA only is kept here, 39 bases in frame from base 1. CDR1 and CDR2, per the germline V gene, are MRHNA and SNTAGT. V is reduced by 6 bases and J by 1 base, leaving a spacing of 9 bases between them.

The sample here was Tregs from blood, taken before the transplant. Recombination joined TRBV6-4 with TRBJ1-1; TRBD1 is a possible D gene, resting on 5 matching bases. The sequence derives from a human donor who received a combined kidney and bone marrow transplant. The DNA reads TGTGCCAGCAGATTTGACAGGAACACTGAAGCTTTCTTT. This yields the protein CASRFDRNTEAFF.